What follows is one TCR beta chain and its context. The data are from a study of blood T cell repertoires in COVID-19. Looking at the study overall: Both acute and convalescent COVID-19 samples were obtained from the United States, Italy and Spain.

Trimming cost V 2 bases and J 1 base; bases outside gene matches: 6. Per the germline V gene, CDR1 is SGHTA and CDR2 is FQGNSA. CDR3 size: 17 residues. Original handling: Using reference gene primer amplification, nucleated cell counts were estimated. The data were produced by immunoSEQ multiplex PCR, yet TCRdb's version contains in-frame clones alone and is incomplete. Clonal size and the V and J genes are those of that table, whereas D and trimming came from the DNA. Of 40,000 to 50,000 clones in the sample, 89% were seen once. The genes are TRBV7-2 and TRBJ2-2; 8 bases are a match to TRBD2. The sequence was collected from a man aged 50-59 years with active COVID-19. The sequencing sample was made of peripheral blood. CDR3 sequence reads: CASSLTLAGVNTGELFF. The DNA for the CDR3 is TGTGCCAGCAGCTTAACCCTAGCGGGCGTGAACACCGGGGAGCTGTTTTTT. The full variable domain, completed using reference TRBV7-2 and TRBJ2-2, is GAGVSQSPSNKVTEKGKDVELRCDPISGHTALYWYRQSLGQGLEFLIYFQGNSAPDKSGLPSDRFSAERTGGSVSTLTIQRTQQEDSAVYLCASSLTLAGVNTGELFFGEGSRLTVL.